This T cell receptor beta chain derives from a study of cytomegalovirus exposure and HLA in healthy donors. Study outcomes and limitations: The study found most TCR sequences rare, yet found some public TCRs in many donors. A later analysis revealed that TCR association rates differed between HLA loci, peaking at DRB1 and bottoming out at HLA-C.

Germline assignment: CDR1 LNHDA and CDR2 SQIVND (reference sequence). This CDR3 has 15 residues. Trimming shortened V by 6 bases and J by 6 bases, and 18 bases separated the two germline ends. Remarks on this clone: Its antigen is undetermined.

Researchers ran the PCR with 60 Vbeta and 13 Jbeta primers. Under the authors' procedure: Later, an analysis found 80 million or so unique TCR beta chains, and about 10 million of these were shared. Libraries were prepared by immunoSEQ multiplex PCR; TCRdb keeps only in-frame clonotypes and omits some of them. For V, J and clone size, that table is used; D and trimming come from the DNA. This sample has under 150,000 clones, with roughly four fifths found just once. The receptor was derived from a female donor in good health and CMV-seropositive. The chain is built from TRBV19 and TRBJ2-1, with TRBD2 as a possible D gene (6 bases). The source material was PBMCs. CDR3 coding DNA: TGTGCCAGTAGCCCAACGTGGGGAGGAATCAATGAGCAGTTCTTC. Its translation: CASSPTWGGINEQFF.